This TCR beta chain comes out of a study of T cell responses to AZD1222 COVID-19 vaccine. Study outcomes and limitations: Rises in breadth and depth of Spike-specific TCRs came after two AZD1222 doses. At baseline, seropositivity was found in only a handful of AZD1222 recipients. Across the whole spike, CD4 TCRs peaked at regions 160-218 and 743-854.

The CDR3 covers 13 residues. J lost 3 bases, V lost 8 bases, and 4 bases had no gene match. CDR1 MNHEY and CDR2 SVGAGI come from the germline V gene. Second-dose schedules of about 4 or about 12 weeks were combined. Assay: immunoSEQ multiplex PCR; the TCRdb copy retains only in-frame clones and omits some. The sample lists tens of thousands of clones; approximately 90% were seen once. As concerns this clone: Its antigen is not known.

Sequences were derived from peripheral blood, sampled 28 days after the second AZD1222 dose. This TCR was sampled from an adult who received the AZD1222 COVID-19 vaccine. The chain combines TRBV6-5 with TRBJ2-7; 10 bases map to TRBD1. The CDR3 DNA is TGTGCCAGCGGAAGGACAGGGGGCTACGAGCAGTACTTC. Protein sequence: CASGRTGGYEQYF.